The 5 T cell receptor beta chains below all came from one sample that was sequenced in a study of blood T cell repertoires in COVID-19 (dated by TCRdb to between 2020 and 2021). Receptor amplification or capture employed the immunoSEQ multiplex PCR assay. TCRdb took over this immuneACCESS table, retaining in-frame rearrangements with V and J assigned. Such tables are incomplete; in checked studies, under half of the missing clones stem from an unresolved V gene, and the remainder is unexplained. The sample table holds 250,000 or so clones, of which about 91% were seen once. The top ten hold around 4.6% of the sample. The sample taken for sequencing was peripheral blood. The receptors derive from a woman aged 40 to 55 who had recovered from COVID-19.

The CDR3 nucleotides read TGTGCCAGCAGTGAGGGTGGGAGTGTCCCGGAGACCCAGTACTTC. It specifies CASSEGGSVPETQYF. This chain links TRBV2 with TRBJ2-5; TRBD2 might be the D (5 bases). Germline values: CDR1 SNHLY, CDR2 FYNNEI. Trimming shortened V by 3 bases and J by 5 bases, and 16 bases separated the two germline ends. This CDR3 is 15 amino acids long.

The CDR3 DNA sequence: TGTGCCAGCGCAGGGACAGGGCCAAATGAAAAACTGTTTTTT. This encodes CASAGTGPNEKLFF. The chain links TRBV2 to TRBJ1-4, with 9 bases identical to TRBD1. Germline CDR1 reads SNHLY; CDR2 reads FYNNEI. The V gene end was trimmed by 8 bases and the J gene end by 5 bases; junction bases not matched to a gene: 6. The CDR3 sequence is 14 residues long.

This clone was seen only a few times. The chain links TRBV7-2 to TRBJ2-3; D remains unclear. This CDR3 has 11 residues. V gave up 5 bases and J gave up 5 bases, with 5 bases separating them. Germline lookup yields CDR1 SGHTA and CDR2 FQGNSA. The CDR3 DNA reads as TGTGCCAGCAGCAGTAGAGATACGCAGTATTTT. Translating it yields CASSSRDTQYF. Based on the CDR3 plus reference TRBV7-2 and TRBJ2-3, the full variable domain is GAGVSQSPSNKVTEKGKDVELRCDPISGHTALYWYRQSLGQGLEFLIYFQGNSAPDKSGLPSDRFSAERTGGSVSTLTIQRTQQEDSAVYLCASSSRDTQYFGPGTRLTVL.

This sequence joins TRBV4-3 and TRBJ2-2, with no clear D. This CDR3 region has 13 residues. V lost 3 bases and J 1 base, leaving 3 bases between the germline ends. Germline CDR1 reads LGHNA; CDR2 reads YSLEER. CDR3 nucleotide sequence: TGCGCCAGCAGCCATAGGAACACCGGGGAGCTGTTTTTT. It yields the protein CASSHRNTGELFF.

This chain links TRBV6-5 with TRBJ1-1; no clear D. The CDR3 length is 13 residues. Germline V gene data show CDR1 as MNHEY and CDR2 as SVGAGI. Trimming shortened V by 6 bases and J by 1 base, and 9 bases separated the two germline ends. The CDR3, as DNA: TGTGCCAGCAGCGAGACAAGGAACACTGAAGCTTTCTTT. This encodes CASSETRNTEAFF.